This paragraph reports one TCR beta chain. How the authors handled the data: Reference gene primer amplification gave estimated nucleated cell counts. Using immunoSEQ multiplex PCR, the repertoire was profiled, and TCRdb retains in-frame clones only, with some absent. The V and J calls and clone size come from that table; D and trimming were worked out from the DNA. The data show 140,000 to 150,000 clones, with around nine tenths seen just once and around 8.3% held by the top ten. The entry originates in a study of blood T cell repertoires in COVID-19. About the research overall: COVID-19 samples collected from the United States, Italy and Spain covered acute and convalescent phases. PBMCs, B-cell-depleted T cells, or T cells provided the cDNA or gDNA that made up the material.

Germline-derived CDR1 and CDR2 are GTSNPN and SVGIG (reference sequence). The ends were cut back, 4 bases at V and 4 bases at J, with 16 bases in the middle. This CDR3 has 14 amino acids. The rearrangement joins TRBV30 to TRBJ1-1; weak D call: TRBD1 (6 bases). Sequencing used peripheral blood. This receptor was obtained from a woman aged 45-65 years with active or convalescent COVID-19. The CDR3 region is CAWTKGTRGTEAFF. CDR3 nucleotide sequence: TGTGCCTGGACCAAAGGGACCAGGGGCACTGAAGCTTTCTTT.